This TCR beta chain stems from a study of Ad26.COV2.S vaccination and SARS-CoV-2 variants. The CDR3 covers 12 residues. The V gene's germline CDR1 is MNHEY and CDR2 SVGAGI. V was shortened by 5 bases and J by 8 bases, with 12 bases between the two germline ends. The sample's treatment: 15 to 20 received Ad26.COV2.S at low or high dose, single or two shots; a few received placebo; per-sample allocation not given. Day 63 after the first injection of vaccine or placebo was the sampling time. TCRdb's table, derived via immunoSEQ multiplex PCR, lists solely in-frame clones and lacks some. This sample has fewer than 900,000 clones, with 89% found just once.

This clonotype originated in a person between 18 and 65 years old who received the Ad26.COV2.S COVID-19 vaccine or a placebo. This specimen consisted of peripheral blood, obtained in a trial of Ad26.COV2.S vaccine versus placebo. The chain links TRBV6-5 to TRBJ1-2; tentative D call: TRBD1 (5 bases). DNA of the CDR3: TGTGCCAGCAGTACAGTGGGACGGGGCTACACCTTC. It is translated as CASSTVGRGYTF.